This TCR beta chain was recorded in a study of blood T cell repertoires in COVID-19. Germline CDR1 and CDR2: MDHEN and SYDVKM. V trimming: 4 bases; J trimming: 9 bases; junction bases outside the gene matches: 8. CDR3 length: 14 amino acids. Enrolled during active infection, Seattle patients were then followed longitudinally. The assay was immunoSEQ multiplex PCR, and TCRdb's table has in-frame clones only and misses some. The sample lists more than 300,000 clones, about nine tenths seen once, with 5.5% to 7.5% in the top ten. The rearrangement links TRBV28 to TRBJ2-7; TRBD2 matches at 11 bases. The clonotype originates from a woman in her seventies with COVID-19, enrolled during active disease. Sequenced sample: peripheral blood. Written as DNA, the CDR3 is TGTGCCAGCAGTTACCTAGCGGGGGGATTCGGGCAGTACTTC. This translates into CASSYLAGGFGQYF. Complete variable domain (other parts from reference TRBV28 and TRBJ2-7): DVKVTQSSRYLVKRTGEKVFLECVQDMDHENMFWYRQDPGLGLRLIYFSYDVKMKEKGDIPEGYSVSREKKERFSLILESASTNQTSMYLCASSYLAGGFGQYFGPGTRLTVT.